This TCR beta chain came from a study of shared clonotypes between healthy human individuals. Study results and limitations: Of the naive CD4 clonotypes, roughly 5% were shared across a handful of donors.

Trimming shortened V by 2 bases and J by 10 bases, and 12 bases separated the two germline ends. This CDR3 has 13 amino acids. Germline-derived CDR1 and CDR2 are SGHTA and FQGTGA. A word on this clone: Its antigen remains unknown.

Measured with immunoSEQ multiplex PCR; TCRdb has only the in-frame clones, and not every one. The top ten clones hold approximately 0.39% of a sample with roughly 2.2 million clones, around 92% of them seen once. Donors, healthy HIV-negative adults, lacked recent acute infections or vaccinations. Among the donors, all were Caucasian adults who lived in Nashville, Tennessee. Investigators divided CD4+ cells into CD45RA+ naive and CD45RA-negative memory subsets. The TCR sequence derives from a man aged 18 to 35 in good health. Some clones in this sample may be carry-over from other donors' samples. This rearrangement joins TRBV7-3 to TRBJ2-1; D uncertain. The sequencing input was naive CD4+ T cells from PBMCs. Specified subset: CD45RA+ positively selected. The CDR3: CASSLGPEREQFF. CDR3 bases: TGTGCCAGCAGCTTAGGACCCGAGAGGGAGCAGTTCTTC.